A single sample is the source of the 27 T cell receptor beta chains below, sequenced in a study of blood T cell repertoires in COVID-19. Generated by immunoSEQ multiplex PCR, the TCRdb table keeps only in-frame clones and is missing some. Seen here are some 150,000 clones, around 80% observed once, and the top ten hold around a tenth. Sequencing used peripheral blood. The receptors derive from a woman between 50 and 59 years old with acute or convalescent COVID-19.

The chain employs TRBV7-9 and TRBJ2-7; TRBD2 matches at 10 bases. There are 14 residues in the CDR3. Germline V CDR1 and CDR2: SEHNR, FQNEAQ (reference sequence). The J segment lost 7 bases and the V segment lost 1 base, leaving 4 bases of the junction unmatched. CDR3 in amino acids: CASSLDPSGREQYF. Written as DNA, the CDR3 is TGTGCCAGCAGCTTAGACCCTAGCGGGAGAGAGCAGTACTTC.

This clone occurred a few times. The chain recombines TRBV7-8 with TRBJ2-3; TRBD2 matches 11 bases. Trimming removed 4 bases from V and 6 bases from J; junction bases left unmatched: 12. The CDR3 length is 17 residues. Germline CDR1 and CDR2: SGHVS and FQNEAQ. This chain's CDR3 is CASSSIRTSGGYDTQYF. CDR3 nucleotide sequence: TGTGCCAGCAGCTCAATCCGTACTAGCGGGGGCTATGATACGCAGTATTTT.

The chain recombines TRBV7-3 with TRBJ2-7; D might be TRBD1 (6 bases). The germline V and J ends were trimmed by 6 bases and 5 bases, with 17 bases remaining between them. The germline CDR1 and CDR2 sequences are SGHTA and FQGTGA. The CDR3 is made up of 14 amino acids. The CDR3 DNA is TGTGCCAGCAGTCGCAAGACAGGATTTCACGAGCAGTACTTC. The encoded protein is CASSRKTGFHEQYF.

This rearrangement joins TRBV18 to TRBJ1-1, with D perhaps matching TRBD1 (5 bases). CDR1 is KGHSH and CDR2 is LQKENI in the germline V gene. Trimming removed 5 bases at V and 3 bases at J, with 10 bases between. The CDR3 has 13 residues. Here the CDR3 DNA reads TGTGCCAGCTCAGGGGCCAAGGACACTGAAGCTTTCTTT. Its translation is CASSGAKDTEAFF.

The rearrangement joins TRBV4-3 to TRBJ2-7, with a possible D match to TRBD1 (5 bases). CDR1 is LGHNA, CDR2 YSLEER, per germline. The V end was cut by 0 bases, the J end by 5 bases, with 5 bases between. This CDR3 is built from 12 residues. The CDR3 sequence: CASSQEGHEQYF. The DNA for the CDR3 is TGCGCCAGCAGCCAAGAGGGGCACGAGCAGTACTTC.

The chain recombines TRBV3-1 (or the pseudogene TRBV3-2) with TRBJ1-6, with 7 bases that match TRBD1. Germline CDR1 and CDR2: LGHDT and YNNKEL (reference sequence). The trim removed 0 bases at V and 6 bases at J, leaving 5 bases unmatched. This CDR3 is built from 16 residues. The CDR3 region is CASSQDLRQGNSPLHF. The CDR3 bases are TGTGCCAGCAGCCAAGATCTCAGACAGGGTAATTCACCCCTCCACTTT.

This chain connects TRBV27 to TRBJ1-2; 7 bases agree with TRBD1. The CDR3 spans 15 residues. V lost 6 bases to trimming and J lost 4 bases; unmatched junction nucleotides: 11. Looked up from germline, CDR1 is MNHEY and CDR2 is SMNVEV (reference sequence). The DNA of the CDR3 is TGTGCCAGCAGGAGGACAGGAACCCTGGGCTATGGCTACACCTTC. This gives the protein CASRRTGTLGYGYTF.

V is TRBV11-2 and J is TRBJ2-7, with TRBD1 matching 8 bases. Unmatched junction bases numbered 1, after V lost 2 bases and J lost 4 bases. The CDR3 is 13 amino acids. Germline values: CDR1 SGHAT, CDR2 FQNNGV. CDR3 in DNA: TGTGCCAGCAGCTTAACAGGGGGGTACGAGCAGTACTTC. Translated, it gives CASSLTGGYEQYF.

The chain uses TRBV6-5 and TRBJ1-4; D not resolved. Germline loops: CDR1 MNHEY, CDR2 SVGAGI. The CDR3 totals 14 residues. The V gene lost 6 bases and the J gene lost 3 bases, with 11 bases spanning the gap. CDR3 region: CASSDARANEKLFF. CDR3 DNA: TGTGCCAGCAGCGATGCACGGGCTAATGAAAAACTGTTTTTT.

The rearrangement joins TRBV27 to TRBJ2-7, with 7 bases identical to TRBD2. The ends lost 5 bases at V and 3 bases at J; junction bases unmatched: 4. CDR1 is MNHEY and CDR2 is SMNVEV in the germline V gene (reference sequence). The CDR3 runs 13 residues. The CDR3 protein is CASSPPSGYEQYF. In nucleotides, the CDR3 is TGTGCCAGCAGTCCACCTAGCGGCTACGAGCAGTACTTC.

The chain is built from TRBV27 and TRBJ1-2, with a weak D call TRBD1 (6 bases). In germline, CDR1 is MNHEY, CDR2 SMNVEV (reference sequence). Trimming took 6 bases from V and 5 from J, leaving 13 bases between them. CDR3 size: 13 residues. The chain's CDR3 is CASSSSTGYGYTF. The CDR3 DNA reads TGTGCCAGCAGCTCATCCACAGGGTATGGCTACACCTTC.

DNA of the CDR3: TGTGCCAGCAGCCACAGAACCTACGAGCAGTACTTC. Encoded protein: CASSHRTYEQYF. The genes are TRBV3-1 (or the pseudogene TRBV3-2) and TRBJ2-7; D is undetermined. V was cut by 3 bases and J by 2 bases, with 5 bases left in between. This CDR3 contains 12 residues. Germline CDR1 reads LGHDT; CDR2 reads YNNKEL (reference sequence).

The chain couples TRBV7-3 to TRBJ1-2; TRBD1 matches 12 bases. The CDR3 consists of 15 residues. Unmatched junction bases numbered 8, after V lost 4 bases and J lost 8 bases. Germline V gene sequence: CDR1 SGHTA, CDR2 FQGTGA. This chain's CDR3 is CASSSGTGGNSGYTF. The CDR3 DNA reads as TGTGCCAGCAGCTCCGGGACAGGGGGCAATTCGGGCTACACCTTC.

The chain employs TRBV12-3 or TRBV12-4 and TRBJ1-2; D gene unclear. The CDR3 consists of 13 residues. V dropped 3 bases and J dropped 1 base, with 6 bases sitting between them. In nucleotides, the CDR3 is TGTGCCAGCAGTTTTAAGCTTAACTATGGCTACACCTTC. As protein: CASSFKLNYGYTF.

This clone was seen once. Other nucleotide sequences in the sample specify the same CDR3. The chain links TRBV29-1 to TRBJ2-7; D call uncertain. V was cut by 6 bases and J by 1 base, with 10 bases left in between. Germline V gene lookup returns CDR1 SQVTM and CDR2 ANQGSEA. The CDR3 length is 12 residues. CDR3 protein: CSVASGSYEQYF. The DNA for the CDR3 is TGCAGCGTGGCTAGTGGTTCCTACGAGCAGTACTTC.

The CDR3 bases are TGTGCCAGCAGCCCCCTAGCGGGGAAACGCACAGATACGCAGTATTTT. As protein: CASSPLAGKRTDTQYF. The chain couples TRBV9 to TRBJ2-3; 9 positions match TRBD2. V dropped 4 bases and J dropped 1; count of bases not matched to a gene: 7. CDR3 length: 16 residues. Germline V gene sequence: CDR1 SGDLS, CDR2 YYNGEE.

This clone was counted once. The chain uses TRBV24-1 and TRBJ1-2; 7 bases are a match to TRBD1. The V and J ends lost 4 bases and 3 bases, in that order; junction bases with no gene match: 10. There are 16 residues in the CDR3. Germline assignment: CDR1 KGHDR and CDR2 SFDVKD. The chain's CDR3 is CATSEGPGGRDYGYTF. As DNA, the CDR3 is TGTGCCACCAGTGAGGGCCCAGGGGGGCGAGACTATGGCTACACCTTC.

This chain uses TRBV24-1 with TRBJ2-3, with TRBD1 matching over 8 bases. CDR1 is KGHDR and CDR2 is SFDVKD in the germline V gene. The trim removed 6 bases at V and 4 bases at J, leaving 8 bases unmatched. The CDR3 contains 15 residues. The CDR3 DNA follows: TGTGCCACCAGTCAGACAGGGGAGGTATCAGATACGCAGTATTTT. It codes for CATSQTGEVSDTQYF.

In this sample, this clone turned up once. The gene calls are TRBV4-2 and TRBJ1-3; 8 nucleotides align to TRBD1. Germline V lookup: CDR1 LGHNA, CDR2 YNFKEQ. After removal of 0 bases from V and 3 bases from J, the junction contained 4 bases not matched to a gene. This CDR3 contains 16 residues. CDR3 region: CASSQDQGAGGNTIYF. In DNA form, the CDR3 reads TGTGCCAGCAGCCAAGACCAGGGGGCGGGTGGAAACACCATATATTTT.

The CDR3 DNA sequence: TGTGCCAGCAGCTTTCTAGTTATGGAGACCCAGTACTTC. It encodes CASSFLVMETQYF. This chain connects TRBV7-9 to TRBJ2-5; D is unresolved. In germline, CDR1 is SEHNR, CDR2 FQNEAQ (reference sequence). V lost 3 bases and J lost 5, with 10 bases in between. The CDR3 extends over 13 amino acids.

This clone was seen only once. The gene calls are TRBV27 and TRBJ2-1; possibly TRBD2 for D (6 bases). Germline V CDR1 and CDR2: MNHEY, SMNVEV (reference sequence). The CDR3 sequence is 13 residues long. Deletions cut 3 bases from V and 11 bases from J, with 14 bases between. CDR3 bases: TGTGCCAGCAGTTTGGAGGGGCCCCTGCAGCAGTTCTTC. This encodes CASSLEGPLQQFF.

This chain uses TRBV27 with TRBJ2-2; no definite D call. The CDR3 consists of 15 residues. Germline V gene data show CDR1 as MNHEY and CDR2 as SMNVEV (reference sequence). V was shortened by 2 bases and J by 3 bases, with 10 bases between the two germline ends. CDR3 protein: CASSLEATYTGELFF. The CDR3 DNA reads as TGTGCCAGCAGTTTAGAGGCTACCTACACCGGGGAGCTGTTTTTT.

The chain employs TRBV24-1 and TRBJ1-6; D ambiguous. The ends were cut back, 3 bases at V and 18 bases at J, with 20 bases in the middle. This CDR3 has 14 amino acids. Germline V gene data show CDR1 as KGHDR and CDR2 as SFDVKD. The chain's CDR3 is CATSDNGRRAGRHF. As DNA, the CDR3 is TGTGCCACCAGTGATAACGGGCGGCGCGCGGGTCGCCACTTT.

The gene calls are TRBV5-8 and TRBJ2-7; tentative D call: TRBD1 (6 bases). CDR3 size: 18 residues. V was trimmed by 2 bases and J by 2 bases, leaving 23 bases between them. In germline, CDR1 is SGHTS, CDR2 YDEGEE. CDR3 in amino acids: CASSFPGALLTIAYEQYF. CDR3 sequence (DNA): TGTGCCAGCAGCTTTCCAGGGGCGCTCCTCACTATAGCCTACGAGCAGTACTTC.

The genes are TRBV28 and TRBJ1-2; 7 bases fit TRBD1. From germline, CDR1 is MDHEN and CDR2 SYDVKM. V shed 6 bases and J 2 bases; nucleotides not matched to a gene: 6. This CDR3 region has 14 residues. This chain's CDR3 is CASRRLDRNYGYTF. DNA of the CDR3: TGTGCCAGCAGGCGGTTGGACAGGAACTATGGCTACACCTTC.

This clone was seen once. The rearrangement uses TRBV9 and TRBJ1-1; D gene ambiguous. CDR1 is SGDLS and CDR2 is YYNGEE in the germline V gene. The V end lost 2 bases, the J end lost 3 bases, and 11 bases lay between the germline ends. The CDR3 loop spans 14 amino acids. In nucleotides, the CDR3 is TGTGCCAGCAGCGTGACTATCCGGGACACTGAAGCTTTCTTT. This sequence encodes CASSVTIRDTEAFF.

The chain uses TRBV18 and TRBJ1-5; D remains unclear. CDR1 KGHSH and CDR2 LQKENI come from the germline V gene. Trimming removed 6 bases from V and 5 bases from J, with 14 bases in between. CDR3 size: 14 residues. CDR3 bases: TGTGCCAGCTCTCATGGGCCAGCTGATCAGCCCCAGCATTTT. This gives the protein CASSHGPADQPQHF.